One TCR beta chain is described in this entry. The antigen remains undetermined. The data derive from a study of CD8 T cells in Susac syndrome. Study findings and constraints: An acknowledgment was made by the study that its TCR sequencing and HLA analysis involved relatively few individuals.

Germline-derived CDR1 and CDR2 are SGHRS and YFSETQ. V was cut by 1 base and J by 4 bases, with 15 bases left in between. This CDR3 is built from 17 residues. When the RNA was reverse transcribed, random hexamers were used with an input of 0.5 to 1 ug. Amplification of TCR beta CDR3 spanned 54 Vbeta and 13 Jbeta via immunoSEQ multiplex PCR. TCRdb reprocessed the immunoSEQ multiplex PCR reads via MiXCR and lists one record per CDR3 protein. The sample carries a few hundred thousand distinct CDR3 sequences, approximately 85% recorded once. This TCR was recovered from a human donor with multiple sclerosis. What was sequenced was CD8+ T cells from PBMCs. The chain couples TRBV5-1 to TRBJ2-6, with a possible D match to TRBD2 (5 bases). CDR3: CASSLSQGGMGANVLTF. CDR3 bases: TGCGCCAGCAGCTTGAGTCAAGGAGGAATGGGGGCCAACGTCCTGACTTTC.